The 29 T cell receptor beta chains listed next were all sequenced from one sample in a study of robustness of blood B and T cell sequencing. cDNA synthesis used template switching with a 5' universal priming oligo. The template-switch oligo carried a 12-nucleotide random UMI tagging each cDNA molecule. TCRdb independently ran MiXCR on the PCR reads; one entry per CDR3 protein. Among over 3,500 distinct CDR3 sequences, about half were seen once, and the ten largest hold around 25%. mRNA, not genomic DNA, served as the source for TCR beta repertoires. The sequenced material came from peripheral blood. The receptors here all came from a human donor in good health.

V usage is TRBV20-1 and J usage is TRBJ2-2, with 16 bases matching TRBD2. V gave up 7 bases and J gave up 5 bases; unmatched junction bases: 7. The germline CDR1 and CDR2 sequences are DFQATT and SNEGSKA (reference sequence). This CDR3 comprises 16 residues. The CDR3 coding sequence is TGCAGTGTTCCGGGACTAGCGGGGGGGGGAACCGGGGAGCTGTTTTTT. Its protein is CSVPGLAGGGTGELFF.

CDR3 residues: CASSFRPPGTDTQYF. The CDR3 nucleotides are TGTGCCAGCAGCTTCCGACCCCCGGGGACAGATACGCAGTATTTT. This rearrangement joins TRBV5-5 to TRBJ2-3; perhaps TRBD2 as D (5 bases). The germline V gene encodes CDR1 SGHKS and CDR2 YYEKEE (reference sequence). The CDR3 is 15 residues long. V was trimmed by 2 bases and J by 3 bases, leaving 13 bases between them.

This clonotype was detected a few times. The chain joins TRBV14 to TRBJ1-2; no clear D. Trimming pared 4 bases from V and 0 bases from J, leaving 6 bases between. Germline CDR1 SGHDN, CDR2 FVKESK. The CDR3 contains 13 residues. The CDR3, as DNA: TGTGCCAGCAGCCCCGGGACTAACTATGGCTACACCTTC. It codes for CASSPGTNYGYTF.

This clonotype was observed a few times. CDR3 protein: CASGTGGAMGYGYTF. CDR3 nucleotide sequence: TGTGCCAGCGGGACAGGGGGCGCGATGGGCTATGGCTACACCTTC. The chain uses TRBV28 and TRBJ1-2, with 12 bases aligning to TRBD1. The germline gives CDR1 MDHEN, CDR2 SYDVKM. This CDR3 comprises 15 residues. V lost 8 bases, J lost 4 bases, and 8 bases stayed unmatched.

V is TRBV10-1 and J is TRBJ1-2; possibly TRBD1 for D (6 bases). Trimming removed 6 bases from V and 4 bases from J, with 15 bases in between. Per the germline V gene, CDR1 is WNHNN and CDR2 is SYGVQD (reference sequence). The CDR3 has 14 residues. The CDR3 coding sequence is TGCGCCAGCAGGAACAGGGAAATCTTCTATGGCTACACCTTC. It yields the protein CASRNREIFYGYTF.

This clonotype is termed large. The gene calls are TRBV6-5 and TRBJ1-4; weak D call: TRBD1 (6 bases). From germline, CDR1 is MNHEY and CDR2 SVGAGI. The V end was cut by 0 bases, the J end by 8 bases, with 19 bases between. The CDR3 covers 17 residues. The CDR3 sequence: CASSYSSTGSGGEKLFF. The CDR3 nucleotides are TGTGCCAGCAGTTACTCGTCAACAGGGTCCGGCGGAGAAAAACTGTTTTTT.

The J gene is TRBJ1-1, the V gene TRBV10-3; 8 nucleotides match TRBD1. The V gene end was trimmed by 0 bases and the J gene end by 4 bases; junction bases not matched to a gene: 4. Germline V gene lookup returns CDR1 ENHRY and CDR2 SYGVKD. The CDR3 length is 15 residues. The CDR3 DNA reads as TGTGCCATCAGTGAGTCTCAGGGGGCCGGCACTGAAGCTTTCTTT. This sequence encodes CAISESQGAGTEAFF.

The J gene is TRBJ2-5, the V gene TRBV29-1; D unclear. The CDR3 is 14 amino acids. Germline loops: CDR1 SQVTM, CDR2 ANQGSEA. Trimming shortened V by 4 bases and J by 3 bases, and 15 bases separated the two germline ends. The CDR3 loop is CSVGRHLNEETQYF. In DNA form, the CDR3 reads TGCAGCGTTGGGCGACACTTAAACGAAGAGACCCAGTACTTC.

The chain joins TRBV5-1 to TRBJ2-7; TRBD1 matches at 9 bases. Trimming cost V 3 bases and J 3 bases; bases outside gene matches: 4. The CDR3 is 14 residues long. The germline CDR1 and CDR2 sequences are SGHRS and YFSETQ. The CDR3 spells CASSSSTGGYEQYF. For the CDR3, the DNA is TGCGCCAGCAGCTCGTCGACAGGGGGCTACGAGCAGTACTTC. Together with reference TRBV5-1 and TRBJ2-7, the CDR3 gives the full variable domain: KAGVTQTPRYLIKTRGQQVTLSCSPISGHRSVSWYQQTPGQGLQFLFEYFSETQRNKGNFPGRFSGRQFSNSRSEMNVSTLELGDSALYLCASSSSTGGYEQYFGPGTRLTVT.

The chain couples TRBV30 to TRBJ1-2; TRBD1 might be the D (5 bases). The germline V gene encodes CDR1 GTSNPN and CDR2 SVGIG (reference sequence). Trimming cost V 3 bases and J 3 bases, with 20 bases left between them. The CDR3 runs 16 residues. CDR3 DNA: TGTGCCTGGAGCCTGGGGGGATTCGGGATGGACTATGGCTACACCTTC. Protein sequence: CAWSLGGFGMDYGYTF.

V is TRBV2 and J is TRBJ2-7; perhaps TRBD1 as D (7 bases). CDR3 length equals 14 residues. With 0 bases removed from V and 9 bases from J, the gap between germline ends came to 15 bases. Looked up from germline, CDR1 is SNHLY and CDR2 is FYNNEI. The CDR3 DNA reads as TGTGCCAGCAGTGAAGCGCTTCAGGGGGGTGTGCAGTACTTC. Its translation: CASSEALQGGVQYF.

The chain couples TRBV5-1 to TRBJ1-4, with a weak D call TRBD1 (6 bases). The V and J ends lost 0 bases and 8 bases respectively, with 11 bases between them. This CDR3 is 14 amino acids long. CDR1 and CDR2 from the germline V gene are SGHRS and YFSETQ. CDR3: CASSLAGVEEKLFF. Written as DNA, the CDR3 is TGCGCCAGCAGCTTGGCAGGGGTTGAGGAAAAACTGTTTTTT.

The V and J genes are TRBV24-1 and TRBJ2-7; 9 bases match TRBD1. Per germline, CDR1 KGHDR and CDR2 SFDVKD. The CDR3 is made up of 13 amino acids. V shed 11 bases and J 4 bases; nucleotides not matched to a gene: 8. CDR3 residues: CAKLQGAHYEQYF. The CDR3 DNA sequence: TGTGCCAAATTACAGGGGGCGCATTACGAGCAGTACTTC.

This clonotype was detected only a few times. J is TRBJ2-7 and V is TRBV6-6; 9 bases line up with TRBD2. The CDR3 sequence is 14 residues long. V trimming: 0 bases; J trimming: 5 bases; junction bases outside the gene matches: 2. CDR1 is MNHNY and CDR2 is SVGAGI in the germline V gene (reference sequence). This CDR3 reads CASSYSLAGNEQYF. The CDR3 region has the DNA TGTGCCAGCAGTTACTCCCTAGCGGGGAACGAGCAGTACTTC.

This clonotype is classed as large. V is TRBV6-5 and J is TRBJ2-1, with D uncertain. The length of the CDR3 is 14 residues. Germline V lookup: CDR1 MNHEY, CDR2 SVGAGI. The V end was cut by 0 bases, the J end by 9 bases, with 12 bases between. The CDR3 region is CASSYSITALEQFF. The CDR3 DNA reads TGTGCCAGCAGTTACTCGATTACAGCGCTTGAGCAGTTCTTC.

The V call is TRBV11-3, the J call TRBJ2-2; TRBD2 matches 10 bases. CDR3 size: 16 residues. Per the germline V gene, CDR1 is SGHNT and CDR2 is YENEEA. Unmatched junction bases numbered 5, after V lost 5 bases and J lost 2 bases. The CDR3 loop is CASSPKRGGNTGELFF. CDR3 nucleotide sequence: TGTGCCAGCAGCCCGAAGCGGGGGGGAAACACCGGGGAGCTGTTTTTT.

By its share, this clonotype is hyperexpanded. Because the CDR3's place on the DNA is in doubt, the DNA is left out and the CDR3 is given as listed by TCRdb. The chain couples TRBV7-5 to TRBJ1-2; TRBD1 is taken as the D call from the table, unchecked against the DNA. TRBV7-5 is listed as a pseudogene. Ends included, the CDR3 has 16 residues. This CDR3 reads CISVSEAWGRGYGYTF.

The V gene is TRBV7-6, the J gene TRBJ1-2; the match to TRBD1 covers 9 bases. Looked up from germline, CDR1 is SGHVS and CDR2 is FNYEAQ. V shed 5 bases, J shed 3 bases, and the junction held 13 bases outside the gene matches. The CDR3 sequence is 17 residues long. The CDR3 protein is CASSPGTGSTGDYGYTF. In DNA form, the CDR3 reads TGTGCCAGCAGCCCTGGGACAGGGTCCACGGGCGACTATGGCTACACCTTC.

The rearrangement joins TRBV7-9 to TRBJ2-1; TRBD2 might be the D (7 bases). Deletions cut 5 bases from V and 10 bases from J, with 21 bases between. The CDR3 is made up of 15 amino acids. From germline, CDR1 is SEHNR and CDR2 FQNEAQ (reference sequence). CDR3 residues: CASSVGRGAVREQFF. CDR3 bases: TGTGCCAGCAGCGTAGGGAGGGGGGCCGTGAGAGAGCAGTTCTTC.

This chain connects TRBV18 to TRBJ2-3; 9 bases match TRBD2. CDR3 length: 15 amino acids. V lost 6 bases, J lost 4 bases, and 8 bases stayed unmatched. CDR1 and CDR2 from the germline V gene are KGHSH and LQKENI. CDR3 sequence: CASSPGRGGADTQYF. The CDR3 coding sequence is TGTGCCAGCTCCCCCGGACGCGGGGGGGCAGATACGCAGTATTTT. Combining the CDR3 with reference TRBV18 and TRBJ2-3 gives the whole variable domain NAGVMQNPRHLVRRRGQEARLRCSPMKGHSHVYWYRQLPEEGLKFMVYLQKENIIDESGMPKERFSAEFPKEGPSILRIQQVVRGDSAAYFCASSPGRGGADTQYFGPGTRLTVL.

The chain carries TRBV5-1 and TRBJ1-2; perhaps TRBD1 as D (5 bases). This CDR3 has 15 amino acids. V was clipped by 4 bases and J by 6 bases, with 19 bases between them. Per the germline V gene, CDR1 is SGHRS and CDR2 is YFSETQ. The CDR3 spells CASSPGTHVDDGYTF. Written as DNA, the CDR3 is TGCGCCAGCAGCCCAGGGACGCATGTGGATGATGGCTACACCTTC.

This clonotype has just one count. V is TRBV2 and J is TRBJ2-2, with 8 bases aligning to TRBD1. The CDR3 sequence is 15 residues long. J gave up 4 bases and V 4 bases, and 5 bases lay outside the gene matches. CDR1 is SNHLY and CDR2 is FYNNEI in the germline V gene. This CDR3 is CASSAGQGATGELFF. CDR3 coding DNA: TGTGCCAGCAGTGCTGGCCAGGGGGCCACCGGGGAGCTGTTTTTT.

The chain is built from TRBV30 and TRBJ1-1; TRBD1 is a possible D gene (5 bases). Trimming pared 2 bases from V and 6 bases from J, leaving 13 bases between. This CDR3 contains 13 residues. The germline V gene has CDR1 GTSNPN and CDR2 SVGIG (reference sequence). The CDR3 reads CAWSLQPGAEAFF. Written as DNA, the CDR3 is TGTGCCTGGAGTCTTCAACCGGGGGCTGAAGCTTTCTTT.

The rearrangement links TRBV9 to TRBJ2-3; D possibly matches TRBD1 or TRBD2 (5 bases each). The CDR3 has 14 residues. The V end was cut by 3 bases, the J end by 4 bases, with 12 bases between. In germline, CDR1 is SGDLS, CDR2 YYNGEE. DNA of the CDR3: TGTGCCAGCAGCGCCGCACGGGGCGCAGATACGCAGTATTTT. Amino acid sequence: CASSAARGADTQYF.

The sample holds a few counts of this clonotype. The chain uses TRBV5-6 and TRBJ1-2; 8 bases match TRBD1. J gave up 5 bases and V 3 bases, and 9 bases lay outside the gene matches. Germline CDR1 reads SGHDT; CDR2 reads YYEEEE. The length of the CDR3 is 15 residues. The CDR3 loop is CASSSPDRVGYGYTF. CDR3 in DNA: TGTGCCAGCAGCTCCCCGGACAGGGTGGGGTATGGCTACACCTTC. The variable domain in full, with the rest retrieved from reference TRBV5-6 and TRBJ1-2, is DAGVTQSPTHLIKTRGQQVTLRCSPKSGHDTVSWYQQALGQGPQFIFQYYEEEERQRGNFPDRFSGHQFPNYSSELNVNALLLGDSALYLCASSSPDRVGYGYTFGSGTRLTVV.

The chain employs TRBV20-1 and TRBJ1-4; D might be TRBD1 (6 bases). Trimming took off 3 bases at V and 6 bases at J, with 14 bases between the two ends. Looked up from germline, CDR1 is DFQATT and CDR2 is SNEGSKA (reference sequence). This CDR3 is built from 14 residues. CDR3 DNA: TGCAGTGCTAGTGAGGGGGTGGGGGATGAAAAACTGTTTTTT. Translating it yields CSASEGVGDEKLFF.

V is TRBV2 and J is TRBJ1-6; 9 nucleotides align to TRBD1. The CDR3 loop spans 15 amino acids. Germline V gives CDR1 SNHLY, CDR2 FYNNEI. V trimming: 3 bases; J trimming: 7 bases; junction bases outside the gene matches: 4. The CDR3 bases are TGTGCCAGCAGTGAGCGGGGACAGGGCAATTCACCCCTCCACTTT. Amino acids: CASSERGQGNSPLHF.

Judged by abundance, this clonotype is medium-sized (0.01 to 0.1%). The chain combines TRBV4-1 with TRBJ1-2; 8 positions match TRBD1. Germline CDR1 and CDR2: MGHRA and YSYEKL. The V gene end was trimmed by 1 base and the J gene end by 4 bases; junction bases not matched to a gene: 2. This CDR3 region has 14 residues. CDR3 in amino acids: CASSQAQGAYGYTF. CDR3 DNA: TGCGCCAGCAGCCAAGCTCAGGGGGCCTATGGCTACACCTTC.

V and J are TRBV5-1 and TRBJ1-1; D possibly corresponds to TRBD1 (5 bases). V was shortened by 7 bases and J by 2 bases, with 9 bases between the two germline ends. The CDR3 has 12 amino acids. Germline-derived CDR1 and CDR2 are SGHRS and YFSETQ. Written as DNA, the CDR3 is TGCGCCAGCGGGGGGGATAACACTGAAGCTTTCTTT. This gives the protein CASGGDNTEAFF.